The present TCR beta chain was sequenced within a study of cytomegalovirus exposure and HLA in healthy donors. In the study overall: From donors who were HLA-typed, an early data release held about 85 million unique TCRs.

This CDR3 spans 13 amino acids. V dropped 3 bases and J dropped 8; count of bases not matched to a gene: 4. The germline gives CDR1 SGHNT, CDR2 YENEEA. As for this clone: The antigen remains unidentified.

The PCR made use of 60 Vbeta and 13 Jbeta primers. Measured with immunoSEQ multiplex PCR; TCRdb has only the in-frame clones, and not every one. The table shows 150,000 to 200,000 clones, with 70% to 80% occurring only once. Overall study results and limits: TCR beta chains associated with HLA were, in a later analysis, more clonally expanded than equally common others. Productive rates of about 90% or about 30% were seen for most TCR beta V segments in an earlier analysis.

The receptor was derived from a woman between 45 and 60 years old in good health and CMV-seronegative. J is TRBJ2-1 and V is TRBV11-3, with 7 bases identical to TRBD2. The sequenced sample consisted of PBMCs. The DNA of the CDR3 is TGTGCCAGCAGCTTGCGGGGGATCTATGAGCAGTTCTTC. Protein: CASSLRGIYEQFF.